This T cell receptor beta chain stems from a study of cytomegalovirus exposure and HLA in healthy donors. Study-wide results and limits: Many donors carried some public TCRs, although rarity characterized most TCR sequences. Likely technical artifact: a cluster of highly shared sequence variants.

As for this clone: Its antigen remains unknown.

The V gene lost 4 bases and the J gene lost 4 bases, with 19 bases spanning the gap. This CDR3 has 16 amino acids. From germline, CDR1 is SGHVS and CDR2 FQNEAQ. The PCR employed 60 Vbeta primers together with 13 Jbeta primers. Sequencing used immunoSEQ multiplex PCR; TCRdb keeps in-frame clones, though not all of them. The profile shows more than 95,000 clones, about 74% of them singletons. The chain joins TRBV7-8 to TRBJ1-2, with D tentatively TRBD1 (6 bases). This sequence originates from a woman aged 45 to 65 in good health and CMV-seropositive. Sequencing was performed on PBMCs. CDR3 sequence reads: CASSYSFTQGIYGYTF. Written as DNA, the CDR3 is TGTGCCAGCAGCTATTCGTTCACCCAGGGGATCTATGGCTACACCTTC.